What follows describes a single T cell receptor beta chain. The record originates from a study of blood T cell repertoires in COVID-19. Methods used by the authors: Estimates of nucleated cell counts were drawn from the amplification of reference gene primers. Libraries were prepared by immunoSEQ multiplex PCR; TCRdb keeps only in-frame clonotypes and omits some of them. V, J and clone size were drawn from that table, and D and trimming were deduced from the DNA. The profile shows roughly 200,000 clones, 85% to 90% of them singletons. The CDR3 is made up of 20 amino acids. V shed 6 bases, J shed 4 bases, and the junction held 19 bases outside the gene matches. Germline V gene lookup returns CDR1 MNHNY and CDR2 SVGAGI (reference sequence).

What was sequenced was peripheral blood. This receptor was obtained from a man older than 75 with acute or convalescent COVID-19. The rearrangement links TRBV6-6 to TRBJ2-1, with 12 bases lining up with TRBD2. CDR3 coding DNA: TGTGCCAGCAGCGGTGGGACTAGCGGGCGGGACCCCAAGGGGTACAATGAGCAGTTCTTC. Protein sequence: CASSGGTSGRDPKGYNEQFF.